This entry is about one TCR beta chain. Its cognate antigen is unknown. TCR beta cDNA was generated via 5'RACE template switching incorporating UMIs. Using the 5' RACE reads, TCRdb records one entry per CDR3 protein without DNA. The specimen's table records over 350,000 distinct CDR3 sequences. The CDR3 totals 12 residues. In germline, CDR1 is SGDLS, CDR2 YYNGEE. The sample belongs to a study of T cells expressing NK-cell markers. Study-wide background: Sorted CD3+CD56+NKG2C+, CD3+CD56+NKG2C- and CD3+CD56-NKG2C+ T cells provided the TCR beta repertoires. Among the eight sequenced donors, seven tested HCMV-seropositive and one tested seronegative. Study conclusions and caveats: These clonotypes additionally ranked first within the CD3+CD56-NKG2C+ fraction of four donors.

This TCR came from a woman in her forties or fifties in good health. The J gene is TRBJ2-1, the V gene TRBV9; checking the TCRdb D call of TRBD1 is not possible without DNA. Material: blood T cells: a sorted CD56 or NKG2C T cell subset, CD4+ or CD8+ T cells, or bulk PBMC T cells (not recorded which). The CDR3 loop is CASSRTGKWQFF. The full variable domain, rest sourced from reference TRBV9 and TRBJ2-1, is DSGVTQTPKHLITATGQRVTLRCSPRSGDLSVYWYQQSLDQGLQFLIQYYNGEERAKGNILERFSAQQFPDLHSELNLSSLELGDSALYFCASSRTGKWQFFGPGTRLTVL.